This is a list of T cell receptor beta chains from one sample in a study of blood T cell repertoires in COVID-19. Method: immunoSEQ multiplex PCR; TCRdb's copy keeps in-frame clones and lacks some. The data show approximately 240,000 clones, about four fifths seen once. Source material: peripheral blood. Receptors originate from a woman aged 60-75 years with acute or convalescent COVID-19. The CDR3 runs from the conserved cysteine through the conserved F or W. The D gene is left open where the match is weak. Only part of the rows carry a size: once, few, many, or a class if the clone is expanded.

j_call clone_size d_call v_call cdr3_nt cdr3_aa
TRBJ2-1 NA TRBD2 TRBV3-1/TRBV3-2 TGTGCCAGCAGCCAAGAACTAGCGGGGTACTCCTACAATGAGCAGTTCTTC CASSQELAGYSYNEQFF
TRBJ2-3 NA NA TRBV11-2 TGTGCCAAAGACGGGGGATACACAGATACGCAGTATTTT CAKDGGYTDTQYF
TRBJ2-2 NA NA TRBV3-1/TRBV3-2 TGTGCCAGCAGGCGTTCCGGGGAGCTGTTTTTT CASRRSGELFF
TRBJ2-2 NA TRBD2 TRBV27 TGTGCCAGCAGTTTATTCCACGGACTAGCTGAGATAACCGGGGAGCTGTTTTTT CASSLFHGLAEITGELFF
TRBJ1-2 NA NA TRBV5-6 TGTGCCAGCAGCTTGGGACATCTGGTTGGCTACACCTTC CASSLGHLVGYTF
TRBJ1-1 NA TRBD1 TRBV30 TGTGCCTGGAGGGTGCACCGGGACAGGGGCACTGAAGCTTTCTTT CAWRVHRDRGTEAFF
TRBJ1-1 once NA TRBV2 TGTGCCAACGCCCGACAGATGAACACTGAAGCTTTCTTT CANARQMNTEAFF
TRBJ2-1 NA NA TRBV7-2 TGTGCCAGCAGCTTAGCTAGCCAGTATGAGCAGTTCTTC CASSLASQYEQFF
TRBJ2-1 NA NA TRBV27 TGTGCCAGCAGTTTATGGACTCCCGGTGAGCAGTTCTTC CASSLWTPGEQFF
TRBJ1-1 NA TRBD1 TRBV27 TGTGCCAGCAGTTTTCGGCCACAGGGGACTGAAGCTTTCTTT CASSFRPQGTEAFF
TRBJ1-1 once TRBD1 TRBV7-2 TGTGCCAGCAGCCAACAGGGGAAAACTGAAGCTTTCTTT CASSQQGKTEAFF
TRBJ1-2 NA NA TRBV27 TGTGCCAGCAGTGACGCAGGGCCGAACTATGGCTACACCTTC CASSDAGPNYGYTF
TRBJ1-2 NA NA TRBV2 TGTGCCAGCAATGAACAGGCCCAATATGGCTACACCTTC CASNEQAQYGYTF
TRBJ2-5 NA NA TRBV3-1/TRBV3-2 TGTGCCAGCAGCCAAGAAACCTTGGACAGCCCACAGGGAGAGACCCAGTACTTC CASSQETLDSPQGETQYF
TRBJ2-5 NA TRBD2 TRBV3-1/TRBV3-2 TGTGCCAGCAACGCCCACGGGACGACTAGCGGGGGGACGGCCCAGTACTTC CASNAHGTTSGGTAQYF
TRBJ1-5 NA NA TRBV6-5 TGTGCCAGCAGGGACAGTATAGGCAATCAGCCCCAGCATTTT CASRDSIGNQPQHF
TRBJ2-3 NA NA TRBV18 TGTGCCAGCTCACCACTACAGGTGACAGATACGCAGTATTTT CASSPLQVTDTQYF
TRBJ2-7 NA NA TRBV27 TGTGCCAGCAGTAGGTCGGGGAGGGGGACCTACGAGCAGTACTTC CASSRSGRGTYEQYF
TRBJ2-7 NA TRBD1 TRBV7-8 TGTGCCAGCAGCCCCCTGACAGGGAAAACCCTCTACGAGCAGTACTTC CASSPLTGKTLYEQYF
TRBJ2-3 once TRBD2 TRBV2 TGTGCCAGCGGTAGGGCGGGGGGAACCACAGATACGCAGTATTTT CASGRAGGTTDTQYF
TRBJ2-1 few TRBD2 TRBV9 TGTGCCAGCAGCCTCGGGACTACCAATAACAATGAGCAGTTCTTC CASSLGTTNNNEQFF
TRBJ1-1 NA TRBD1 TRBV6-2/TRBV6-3 TGTGCCAGCAGCCCGACAGGGTCGAGGACTGAAGCTTTCTTT CASSPTGSRTEAFF
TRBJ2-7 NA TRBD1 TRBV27 TGTGCCAGCAGTTTATCTTTGACAGGGCCCTACGAGCAGTACTTC CASSLSLTGPYEQYF
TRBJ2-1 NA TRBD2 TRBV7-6 TGTGCCAGCAGCCCAGGGACTAGCGGGGGGGCCTACAATGAGCAGTTCTTC CASSPGTSGGAYNEQFF
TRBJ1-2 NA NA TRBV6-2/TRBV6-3 TGTGCCAGCAGTTCAGAGACAGCTAACTATGGCTACACCTTC CASSSETANYGYTF
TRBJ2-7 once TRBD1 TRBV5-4 TGTGCCAGCAGCCCGGACAGGGGGTACTACGAGCAGTACTTC CASSPDRGYYEQYF
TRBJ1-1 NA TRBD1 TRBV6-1 TGTGCCAGCAGTGAACAGGGGGCTTTTTATACTGAAGCTTTCTTT CASSEQGAFYTEAFF
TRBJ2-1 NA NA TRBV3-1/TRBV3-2 TGTGCCAGCAGCATCCGAGGAGGGTACAATGAGCAGTTCTTC CASSIRGGYNEQFF
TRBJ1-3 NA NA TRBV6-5 TGTGCCAGCAGTAGTCCGGGAGGTGGAAACACCATATATTTT CASSSPGGGNTIYF
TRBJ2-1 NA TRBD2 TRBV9 TGTGCCAGCAGCGAGGGACTAGCTGTTGGGTGGCAGTTCTTC CASSEGLAVGWQFF
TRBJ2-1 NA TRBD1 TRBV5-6 TGTGCCAGCAGGCGGGTGGACAGGGCTCTGGGGCTTGGCGAGCAGTTCTTC CASRRVDRALGLGEQFF
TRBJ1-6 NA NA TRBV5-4 TGTGCCATGGCGGAGGGTTATTCACCCCTCCACTTT CAMAEGYSPLHF